This T cell receptor beta chain was documented in a study of Graves' ophthalmopathy and Graves' hyperthyroidism listed by TCRdb under 2018. As for the study more broadly: Stable hyperthyroidism was defined as no progression to ophthalmopathy within 18 months of follow-up. In total, 135 blood samples were TCR-sequenced: 40 to 45 ophthalmopathy, under 85 hyperthyroidism and roughly 17 hyperthyroidism-to-ophthalmopathy patients. T-cell repertoires of thyroid tissue and blood were compared in six or seven hyperthyroidism patients. Following sampling, methimazole starting at 30 mg daily was administered to hyperthyroidism patients, and high-dose intravenous methylprednisolone was administered to ophthalmopathy patients. An independent validation cohort comprised 18 hyperthyroidism patients and roughly 15 patients who later progressed from hyperthyroidism to ophthalmopathy. A discovery set of 90 to 100 patients (43 ophthalmopathy, 55 to 65 stable hyperthyroidism) was enrolled to explore V-J signatures distinguishing ophthalmopathy from hyperthyroidism. The study used TCR beta repertoire signatures to distinguish Graves' ophthalmopathy from Graves' hyperthyroidism and to predict progression to ophthalmopathy.

Patients with hyperthyroidism were aged 18 to 65 years, had been newly diagnosed, and had a disease duration of less than 2 months. Patients with other autoimmune diseases, uncontrolled infections, pregnancy or lactation were excluded from the study. Diagnosis was based on clinical symptoms, serum thyroxine, TRAb, thyroid ultrasound and orbital computed tomography. Total RNA was extracted using Trizol reagent, and RNA quality was checked on an Agilent 2100 Bioanalyzer. The investigation overall reported the following: In cross-validation, the 13-signature model distinguished ophthalmopathy from stable hyperthyroidism with approximately 88% sensitivity and approximately 81% specificity, and in the test set the corresponding values were roughly 80% and 75%. No statistical method was used to predetermine the sample size, and group allocation was not hidden from the investigators. Most of the expanded thyroid clonotypes with a frequency above 0.001 were also detected in blood, and it was suggested that the thyroid immune response may be reflected by blood repertoires. In validation, the model predicted ophthalmopathy progression with about 71% sensitivity and 72.22% specificity; some 13 predicted patients were CT-confirmed with GO in a median of 6.5 months.

TCR beta CDR3 regions were amplified from RNA transcripts for repertoire sequencing. HTBI primers and the Qiagen OneStep RT-PCR kit were used in a first-round RT-PCR, which was followed by a second-round multiplex PCR, size selection and purification. Libraries were sequenced on an Illumina HiSeq2000 using paired-end 100 bp reads. In the original analysis: SOAPnuke was used to process the reads, removing any read that contained adapters or uncalled bases, had a mean Phred below 15, or lacked an exact match to the constant primer or identifier. COPE v1.2.5 was used to merge high-quality paired reads. Clonotypes were defined as unique nucleotide sequences and were aligned to IMGT TRB V, D and J references using MiTCR v1.1. Analysis was restricted to V-J combinations with a frequency above 0.0001, which covered 98% to 99.2% of repertoires. A TCR clonal expansion and chaos score per V-J combination was defined as the ratio of F50 clonal expansion to chaos observed in the TCRdist matrix. Welch's t-statistics and random forest were used to reduce features to more than ten V-J combinations, which were fed into a naive Bayes classifier. The Morisita-Horn index was used to measure how similar the thyroid and blood repertoires were. The public reads were quality trimmed at Q25 with fastp and then assembled into clones with MiXCR by TCRdb, keeping productive beta chains. Merged by CDR3 protein, the rows form single entries marked with the most common genes and DNA. These V and J calls rely on TCRdb rather than the paper's analysis. A total of around 1.1 million distinct CDR3 sequences appear in this sample, 35% to 40% of them only once. Roughly 10% of the sample rests with the top ten.

Ends trimmed: V by 6 bases, J by 6 bases; bases unmatched to a gene: 9. According to the germline V gene, CDR1 reads KGHSH and CDR2 reads LQKENI. From the cysteine through the phenylalanine, the CDR3 covers 15 amino acids. Here the CDR3 DNA is all that survives: 45 bases in frame from base 1. Concerning this clonotype: Its antigen has not been determined. No quality values exist for individual bases; no much larger clone is one base distant.

Here the chain combines TRBV18 and TRBJ1-5, with 9 bases aligning to TRBD1. This TCR came from an adult man with Graves' hyperthyroidism. Sequenced input: peripheral blood or thyroid tissue (not recorded which). The CDR3 loop reads CASSLQGARSQPQHF. In nucleotides, the sequence is TGTGCCAGCTCGCTACAGGGGGCGCGAAGTCAGCCCCAGCATTTT.